One and the same sample provided the 9 T cell receptor beta chains below, sequenced in a study of blood T cells in healthy people across ages. It was with a sample-barcoded 5' primer and a J-beta primer mix that a second PCR of roughly 6 to 12 cycles was run. TCRdb re-analysed the 5' RACE reads in MiXCR, keeping a single row per CDR3 protein. The sample includes about 1,800,000 distinct CDR3 sequences, approximately 28% seen only once; the top ten take 7% to 9%. Material for sequencing was blood. The receptor set was obtained from a woman under 40 in good health.

This clonotype has a handful of counts. This chain joins TRBV20-1 and TRBJ2-1; 11 bases map to TRBD2. The V gene's germline CDR1 is DFQATT and CDR2 SNEGSKA (reference sequence). This CDR3 region has 15 residues. V was pared by 5 bases and J by 3 bases, with 6 bases of the junction left unmatched. The CDR3 protein is CSAASGRNFYNEQFF. The CDR3 nucleotides are TGCAGTGCTGCTAGCGGGAGGAACTTCTACAATGAGCAGTTCTTC.

This clonotype was counted ten times or more. The J gene is TRBJ2-7, the V gene TRBV12-3 or TRBV12-4; D gene ambiguous. The CDR3 runs to 13 residues. The V end lost 4 bases, the J end lost 2 bases, and 9 bases lay between the germline ends. The CDR3 bases are TGTGCCAGCAGTTCGGTGAACCCCTACGAGCAGTACTTC. Translated: CASSSVNPYEQYF.

The DNA for the CDR3 is TGTGCCAGCAGCTGCGGACAACCCGCCTGGGAGCAGTACTTC. As protein: CASSCGQPAWEQYF. J is TRBJ2-5 and V is TRBV7-9; D is perhaps TRBD1 or TRBD2 (5 bases each). The CDR3 contains 14 residues. In germline, CDR1 is SEHNR, CDR2 FQNEAQ (reference sequence). Trimming took off 4 bases at V and 11 bases at J, with 20 bases between the two ends.

This clonotype has only a few counts. This rearrangement joins TRBV10-3 to TRBJ2-2, with D unresolved. Germline V gives CDR1 ENHRY, CDR2 SYGVKD. The CDR3 runs 14 residues. V shed 7 bases and J shed 0 bases, with 9 bases lying between them. The chain's CDR3 is CAITGDTNTGELFF. Written as DNA, the CDR3 is TGTGCCATCACCGGCGACACGAACACCGGGGAGCTGTTTTTT.

The gene calls are TRBV7-3 and TRBJ2-6; the D gene is possibly TRBD1 (6 bases). Trimming removed 5 bases from V and 4 bases from J, with 18 bases in between. The CDR3 is 17 amino acids. Germline V gene data show CDR1 as SGHTA and CDR2 as FQGTGA. The CDR3 DNA sequence: TGTGCCAGCAGCCCCCGACGGACAGCCCTCGGGGCCAACGTCCTGACTTTC. Protein product: CASSPRRTALGANVLTF.

CDR3 in amino acids: CAGGANTGELFF. CDR3 bases: TGTGCCGGGGGCGCGAACACCGGGGAGCTGTTTTTT. This chain links TRBV12-3 or TRBV12-4 with TRBJ2-2; D perhaps matches TRBD1 (6 bases). The CDR3 has 12 residues. Trimming removed 11 bases from V and 0 bases from J, with 7 bases in between.

This clonotype turned up a few times. The chain uses TRBV29-1 and TRBJ2-1; D remains unclear. Gene TRBJ2-7 matches the end of the DNA better, so the J call may be wrong. This CDR3 is built from 14 residues. Germline values: CDR1 SQVTM, CDR2 ANQGSEA. The CDR3 nucleotides are TGCAGCGTTGGTACTACTACGTACTACAATGAGCAGTACTTC. Amino acids: CSVGTTTYYNEQYF.

The V gene is TRBV19, the J gene TRBJ1-5; 9 nucleotides agree with TRBD1. Germline V gene data show CDR1 as LNHDA and CDR2 as SQIVND (reference sequence). V lost 5 bases to trimming and J lost 8 bases; unmatched junction nucleotides: 13. The CDR3 has 16 residues. The CDR3 DNA reads TGTGCCAGTAGTCCCGGGGACCGACAGGGGGAAGAGCCCCAGCATTTT. It specifies CASSPGDRQGEEPQHF.

Note on this clonotype: A much larger clone differs from this one at a single base, so this may be a read error. This rearrangement joins TRBV5-5 to TRBJ2-1; D remains unclear. Trimming took off 3 bases at V and 9 bases at J, with 7 bases between the two ends. The germline V gene has CDR1 SGHKS and CDR2 YYEKEE (reference sequence). This CDR3 contains 11 residues. The CDR3 loop reads CASSSVVEQFF. In DNA form, the CDR3 reads TGTGCCAGCAGCTCCGTGGTTGAGCAGTTCTTC.